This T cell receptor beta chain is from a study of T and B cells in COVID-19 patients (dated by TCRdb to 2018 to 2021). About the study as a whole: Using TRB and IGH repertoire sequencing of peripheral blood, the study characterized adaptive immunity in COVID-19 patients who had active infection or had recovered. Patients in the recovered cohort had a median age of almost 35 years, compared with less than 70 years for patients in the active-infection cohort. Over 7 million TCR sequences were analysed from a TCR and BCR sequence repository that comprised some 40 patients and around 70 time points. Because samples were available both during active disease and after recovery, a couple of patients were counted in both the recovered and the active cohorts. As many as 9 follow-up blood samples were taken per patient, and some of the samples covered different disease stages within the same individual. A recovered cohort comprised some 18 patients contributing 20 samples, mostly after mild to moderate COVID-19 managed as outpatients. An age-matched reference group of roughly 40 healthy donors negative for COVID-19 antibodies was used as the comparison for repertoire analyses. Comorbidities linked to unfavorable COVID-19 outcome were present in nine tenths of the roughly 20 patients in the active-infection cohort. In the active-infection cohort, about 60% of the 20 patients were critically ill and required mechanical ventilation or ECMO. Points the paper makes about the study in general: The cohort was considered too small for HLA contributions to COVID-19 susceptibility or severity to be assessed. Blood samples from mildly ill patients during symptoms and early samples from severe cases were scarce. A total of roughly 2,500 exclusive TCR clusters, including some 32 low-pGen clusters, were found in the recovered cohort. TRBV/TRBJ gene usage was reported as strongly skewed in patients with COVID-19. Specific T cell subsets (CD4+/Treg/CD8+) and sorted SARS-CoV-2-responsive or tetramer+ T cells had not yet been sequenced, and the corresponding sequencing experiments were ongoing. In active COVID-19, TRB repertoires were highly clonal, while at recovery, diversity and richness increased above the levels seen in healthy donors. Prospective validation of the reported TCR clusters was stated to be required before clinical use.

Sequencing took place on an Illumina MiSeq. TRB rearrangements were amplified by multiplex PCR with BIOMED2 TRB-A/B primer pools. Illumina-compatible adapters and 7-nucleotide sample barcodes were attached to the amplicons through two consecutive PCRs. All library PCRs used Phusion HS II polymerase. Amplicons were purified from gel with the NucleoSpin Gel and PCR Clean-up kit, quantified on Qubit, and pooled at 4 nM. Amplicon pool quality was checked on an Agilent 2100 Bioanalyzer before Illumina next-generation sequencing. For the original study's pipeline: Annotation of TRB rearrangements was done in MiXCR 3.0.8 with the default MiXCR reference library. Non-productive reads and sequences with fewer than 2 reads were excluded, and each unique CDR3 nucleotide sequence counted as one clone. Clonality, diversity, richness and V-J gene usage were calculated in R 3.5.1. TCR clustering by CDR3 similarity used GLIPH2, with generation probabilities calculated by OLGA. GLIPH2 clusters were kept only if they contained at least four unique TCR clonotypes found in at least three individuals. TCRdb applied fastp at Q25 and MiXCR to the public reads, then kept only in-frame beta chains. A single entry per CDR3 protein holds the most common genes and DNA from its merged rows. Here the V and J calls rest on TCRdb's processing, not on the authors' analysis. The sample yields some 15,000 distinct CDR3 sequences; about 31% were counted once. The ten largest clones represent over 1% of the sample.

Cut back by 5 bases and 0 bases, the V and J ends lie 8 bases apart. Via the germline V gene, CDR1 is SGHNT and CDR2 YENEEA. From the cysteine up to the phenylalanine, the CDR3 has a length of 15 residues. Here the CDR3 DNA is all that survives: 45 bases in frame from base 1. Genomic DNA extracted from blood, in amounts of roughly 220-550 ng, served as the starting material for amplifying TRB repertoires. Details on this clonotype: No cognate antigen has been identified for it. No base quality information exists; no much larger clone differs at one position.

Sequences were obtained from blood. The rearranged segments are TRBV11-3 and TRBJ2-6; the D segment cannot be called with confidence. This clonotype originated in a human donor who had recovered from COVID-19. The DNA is TGTGCCAGCAGCAGCGTGGACTCTGGGGCCAACGTCCTGACTTTC. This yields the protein CASSSVDSGANVLTF.